A selection of T cell receptor beta chains follows, all from one sample in a study of T cell repertoires in cytomegalovirus infection. Each CDR3 protein is one row after TCRdb ran MiXCR on the reads. Of around 300,000 distinct CDR3 sequences listed, 22% are singletons. No antigens are known for them. This specimen was cultured PBMCs, taken from culture after CMV antigen stimulation. The receptor source for this set is a human donor in good health (CMV status not recorded). Some clones in this sample may be carry-over from other donors' samples. CDR3s include the opening cysteine and the closing phenylalanine or tryptophan. A D gene is named only where the DNA matches it firmly. Clone size is stated in some rows and not others, as once, few, many or a class when expanded.

TRBJ1-6	NA	TRBV7-9	many	CASSLLQPGDNSPLHF	TGTGCCAGCAGCTTACTTCAGCCGGGGGATAATTCACCCCTCCACTTT
TRBJ2-7	NA	TRBV29-1	NA	CSVEFSNTYEQYF	TGCAGCGTTGAATTTTCAAATACCTACGAGCAGTACTTC
TRBJ1-1	NA	TRBV7-2	many	CASSLEGLTEAFF	TGTGCCAGCAGCTTAGAAGGTTTGACTGAAGCTTTCTTT
TRBJ2-7	TRBD2	TRBV7-2	many	CASSRSGTSGLYEQYF	TGTGCCAGCAGCCGCTCCGGGACTAGCGGGCTCTACGAGCAGTACTTC
TRBJ1-1	NA	TRBV7-9	NA	CASSQRTVEAFF	TGTGCCAGCAGCCAGCGGACGGTTGAAGCTTTCTTT
TRBJ2-3	NA	TRBV10-3	NA	CAIRSSGSSTDTQYF	TGTGCCATCAGATCGAGCGGATCTAGCACAGATACGCAGTATTTT
TRBJ1-2	NA	TRBV6-1	NA	CASSEAWQGYYGYTF	TGTGCCAGCAGTGAAGCGTGGCAGGGCTACTATGGCTACACCTTC
TRBJ2-5	NA	TRBV7-2	NA	CASSLDLGKETQYF	TGTGCCAGCAGCTTAGATTTAGGGAAAGAGACCCAGTACTTC
TRBJ2-7	TRBD2	TRBV19	many	CASSPRSSGSREQYF	TGTGCCAGTAGCCCAAGGTCGAGCGGGAGTCGCGAGCAGTACTTC
TRBJ1-1	NA	TRBV12-3/TRBV12-4	many	CASSPGGGNTEAFF	TGTGCCAGCAGTCCTGGGGGGGGGAACACTGAAGCTTTCTTT
TRBJ2-3	TRBD2	TRBV6-2/TRBV6-3	few	CASRTYRDYLTDTQYF	TGTGCCAGCAGAACATACCGGGACTACCTCACAGATACGCAGTATTTT
TRBJ2-1	NA	TRBV7-2	many	CAGSLILARSLVGNEQFF	TGTGCCGGCAGCTTGATCTTGGCGCGGAGTCTAGTCGGCAATGAGCAGTTCTTC
TRBJ2-1	NA	TRBV13	many	CASSLVAASVDNEQFF	TGTGCCAGCAGCTTAGTTGCGGCTAGCGTCGACAATGAGCAGTTCTTC
TRBJ2-2	TRBD1	TRBV2	NA	CASSRDRMNTGELFF	TGTGCCAGCAGCCGGGACAGGATGAACACCGGGGAGCTGTTTTTT
TRBJ2-1	TRBD2	TRBV19	NA	CASSPGLAGLQYNEQFF	TGTGCCAGTAGTCCCGGACTAGCGGGTCTCCAATACAATGAGCAGTTCTTC
TRBJ2-3	NA	TRBV7-2	many	CASSLALTGRDTQYF	TGTGCCAGCAGCTTAGCGCTTACAGGGCGAGATACGCAGTATTTT
TRBJ2-3	TRBD2	TRBV10-3	NA	CAISGTSEDTQYF	TGTGCCATCAGTGGGACTAGCGAGGATACGCAGTATTTT
TRBJ2-3	TRBD2	TRBV7-2	many	CASSSAPGLAGENTQYF	TGTGCCAGCAGCTCAGCACCGGGACTAGCGGGAGAGAATACGCAGTATTTT
TRBJ2-2	NA	TRBV19	few	CASRIQPSTGELFF	TGTGCCAGTAGGATCCAACCCTCCACCGGGGAGCTGTTTTTT